A selection of T cell receptor beta chains follows, all from one sample in a study of shared clonotypes between healthy human individuals. Assay: immunoSEQ multiplex PCR; the TCRdb copy retains only in-frame clones and omits some. The data hold 2,100,000 or so clones, with almost 96% observed a single time. Sequences were obtained from naive CD4+ T cells sorted from blood. These receptors were obtained from a man younger than 35 in good health. Each CDR3 is given with its conserved first and last residue. The order of the fields is V gene, D gene, clone size, CDR3 length, J gene, CDR3 protein, CDR3 DNA. D genes are given only for firm matches. Some rows have no size entry. The others give once, few or many, or a class for an expanded clone.

TRBV5-1	TRBD1	-	15	TRBJ2-2	CASSFGQGNTGELFF	TGCGCCAGCAGCTTTGGACAGGGGAACACCGGGGAGCTGTTTTTT
TRBV9	-	-	14	TRBJ1-2	CASSGTESSYGYTF	TGTGCCAGCAGCGGAACAGAAAGTTCCTATGGCTACACCTTC
TRBV7-2	-	-	11	TRBJ1-3	CASSPGNTIYF	TGTGCCAGCAGCCCCGGAAACACCATATATTTT
TRBV6-1	-	-	14	TRBJ1-1	CASRGGHPNTEAFF	TGTGCCAGCAGGGGGGGACATCCGAACACTGAAGCTTTCTTT
TRBV10-1	-	-	12	TRBJ2-1	CASSVSWNEQFF	TGCGCCAGCAGTGTATCTTGGAATGAGCAGTTCTTC
TRBV7-9	-	few	17	TRBJ1-6	CASGLGWWTTYNSPLHF	TGTGCCAGCGGATTAGGATGGTGGACGACCTATAATTCACCCCTCCACTTT
TRBV27	TRBD1	-	16	TRBJ1-2	CASRRDSRGNGYGYTF	TGTGCCAGCAGGCGGGACAGCCGCGGAAATGGGTATGGCTACACCTTC
TRBV18	TRBD1	-	16	TRBJ2-7	CASSPYQDRVTYEQYF	TGTGCCAGCTCACCATATCAGGACAGGGTCACCTACGAGCAGTACTTC
TRBV4-1	-	once	16	TRBJ1-2	CASSDPGPQANYGYTF	TGCGCCAGCAGCGATCCAGGCCCACAAGCTAACTATGGCTACACCTTC
TRBV10-3	-	-	16	TRBJ2-7	CAISGRGDTAYYEQYF	TGTGCCATCAGTGGGCGCGGGGACACGGCTTACTACGAGCAGTACTTC
TRBV29-1	-	-	10	TRBJ2-5	CSAGEGTQYF	TGCAGCGCAGGGGAGGGGACCCAGTACTTC
TRBV11-2	TRBD2	-	16	TRBJ2-3	CASSLYKAGGRNTQYF	TGTGCCAGCAGCTTATATAAAGCGGGGGGGCGAAATACGCAGTATTTT
TRBV30	-	-	13	TRBJ1-3	CAWSDGSGNTIYF	TGTGCCTGGAGTGACGGGTCTGGAAACACCATATATTTT
TRBV7-2	-	-	12	TRBJ1-2	CASSLQGYGYTF	TGTGCCAGCAGCCTGCAGGGGTATGGCTACACCTTC
TRBV19	-	-	17	TRBJ1-2	CASSIEAGVKRRYGYTF	TGTGCCAGTAGTATTGAGGCAGGAGTGAAACGCCGCTATGGCTACACCTTC
TRBV11-2	-	-	14	TRBJ1-2	CASSSPNGVSGYTF	TGTGCCAGCAGCTCCCCGAACGGGGTCTCTGGCTACACCTTC
TRBV6-5	TRBD2	-	14	TRBJ2-1	CASSSSGKVNEQFF	TGTGCCAGCAGTTCTAGCGGGAAGGTCAATGAGCAGTTCTTC
TRBV7-3	-	-	15	TRBJ2-7	CASSWGGRQGLEQYF	TGTGCCAGCAGCTGGGGGGGAAGACAGGGCCTCGAGCAGTACTTC
TRBV11-2	TRBD2	once	14	TRBJ2-7	CASSFPSGTYEQYF	TGTGCCAGCAGCTTCCCTAGCGGCACCTACGAGCAGTACTTC
TRBV6-5	-	-	14	TRBJ1-2	CASSYSPGRKGYTF	TGTGCCAGCAGTTACTCACCGGGACGTAAGGGCTACACCTTC
TRBV5-1	TRBD1	once	15	TRBJ1-1	CASSSTGLQNTEAFF	TGCGCCAGCAGCTCGACAGGGCTTCAGAACACTGAAGCTTTCTTT
TRBV10-3	-	-	14	TRBJ2-7	CATGPGLNSYEQYF	TGTGCCACCGGACCGGGACTCAACTCCTACGAGCAGTACTTC
TRBV6-1	-	once	19	TRBJ2-7	CASSERGANSGRGAYEQYF	TGTGCCAGCAGTGAGAGGGGGGCCAATTCCGGGAGAGGCGCCTACGAGCAGTACTTC
TRBV10-2	-	-	13	TRBJ1-1	CASSSTGLLEAFF	TGCGCCAGCAGCTCGACGGGACTCCTTGAAGCTTTCTTT
TRBV5-1	-	-	17	TRBJ2-2	CASSLDSQLANTGELFF	TGCGCCAGCAGCTTGGATAGTCAACTTGCGAACACCGGGGAGCTGTTTTTT
TRBV7-9	TRBD1	-	12	TRBJ1-2	CASSTGGKGYTF	TGTGCCAGCAGCACAGGGGGCAAAGGCTACACCTTC
TRBV14	TRBD2	-	17	TRBJ2-5	CASSQERTSAFQETQYF	TGTGCCAGCAGCCAAGAACGGACTAGCGCGTTTCAAGAGACCCAGTACTTC
TRBV10-3	TRBD2	-	18	TRBJ2-1	CAISDGLAGGGSYNEQFF	TGTGCCATCAGTGACGGGTTAGCGGGAGGTGGTTCCTACAATGAGCAGTTCTTC
TRBV29-1	TRBD2	-	14	TRBJ2-5	CSVEGTSGGETQYF	TGCAGCGTTGAGGGGACTAGCGGGGGAGAGACCCAGTACTTC